This paragraph covers one T cell receptor beta chain sequence. Its specificity is unknown. These data are taken from a study of pediatric ulcerative colitis. Study-level results: Acute severe colitis showed lower rectal diversity from clonal expansions. No controls had the two rectal clonotypes shared by ulcerative colitis patients. Compared with controls, ulcerative colitis showed greater blood-rectum clone sharing.

Clones were sequenced by immunoSEQ multiplex PCR, and TCRdb holds only the in-frame ones, with some missing. The sample consists of fewer than 40,000 clones, over 80% of them appearing once. V lost 3 bases and J 2 bases, leaving 10 bases between the germline ends. Germline V CDR1 and CDR2: GTSNPN, SVGIG (reference sequence). The CDR3 length is 14 residues. Ulcerative colitis patients received no immunosuppressive medication before the diagnostic colonoscopy. The sequence was obtained from a girl aged 5 to 17 with moderate ulcerative colitis. Sequenced input: blood. V gene TRBV30 combines with J gene TRBJ2-2; D is undetermined. Here the CDR3 DNA reads TGTGCCTGGAGGTCCCTAGGAAACACCGGGGAGCTGTTTTTT. Protein product: CAWRSLGNTGELFF.